These 15 T cell receptor beta chains share one sample of origin, sequenced in a study of T cell clonotyping in hematopoietic cell transplantation. Produced via immunoSEQ multiplex PCR; TCRdb's table is partial and in-frame only. This sample has about 18,000 clones; more than 70% occur once, and the top ten carry over 7.5%. Time point meaning: recipient sample about 28 days before transplant, after cytoreduction. This specimen was peripheral blood mononuclear cells, taken before stem cell transplant. The source is a man aged 45-65 years with acute myeloid leukemia. Some clones in this sample may be carry-over from other donors' samples.

The rearrangement uses TRBV9 and TRBJ1-6, with D perhaps matching TRBD1 (5 bases). V was pared by 4 bases and J by 14 bases, with 25 bases between. This CDR3 contains 16 residues. CDR1 and CDR2 from the germline V gene are SGDLS and YYNGEE. The CDR3 nucleotides read TGTGCCAGCAGCCAAAATACCGGGACCGGCGGGTCATCCCTCCACTTT. Protein: CASSQNTGTGGSSLHF.

The rearrangement joins TRBV27 to TRBJ1-1; no clear D gene. The CDR3 length is 13 residues. In germline, CDR1 is MNHEY, CDR2 SMNVEV (reference sequence). V lost 6 bases and J 8 bases, leaving 16 bases between the germline ends. CDR3 coding DNA: TGTGCCAGCAGCGAACCGGGGAGAGACGAAGCTTTCTTT. Its translation is CASSEPGRDEAFF.

The rearrangement joins TRBV7-2 to TRBJ2-5, with D possibly called TRBD1 or TRBD2 (5 bases each). CDR1 is SGHTA and CDR2 is FQGNSA in the germline V gene. The CDR3 consists of 16 residues. Deletions cut 3 bases from V and 2 bases from J, with 16 bases between. The DNA for the CDR3 is TGTGCCAGCAGCTTGATCCTACGGGGCGTTCAAGAGACCCAGTACTTC. It encodes CASSLILRGVQETQYF.

The rearrangement joins TRBV4-1 to TRBJ2-7, with TRBD1 as a possible D gene (5 bases). Between the trimmed V and J ends, which lost 3 bases and 2 bases, there was a span of 11 bases. The CDR3 has 14 amino acids. The germline CDR1 and CDR2 sequences are MGHRA and YSYEKL. CDR3: CASSHVKGAYEQYF. The CDR3 DNA follows: TGCGCCAGCAGCCATGTAAAAGGGGCCTACGAGCAGTACTTC.

In this sample, this clone turned up once. The genes are TRBV11-1 and TRBJ2-1, with D perhaps assigned TRBD1 or TRBD2 (6 bases each). Trimming stripped 1 base from V and 2 bases from J, with 9 bases between. Germline loops: CDR1 SGHAT, CDR2 FQDESV (reference sequence). The CDR3 totals 15 residues. The CDR3 DNA reads as TGTGCCAGCAGCTTAGAGGGGGGACCCTACAATGAGCAGTTCTTC. Translating gives CASSLEGGPYNEQFF.

CDR3 residues: CASSVASAGGRNTIYF. In DNA form, the CDR3 reads TGTGCCAGCAGCGTAGCTTCGGCAGGGGGCAGAAACACCATATATTTT. The chain links TRBV9 to TRBJ1-3, with 8 positions matching TRBD1. The CDR3 spans 16 residues. CDR1 and CDR2 (germline): SGDLS, YYNGEE. After removal of 0 bases from V and 5 bases from J, the junction contained 7 bases not matched to a gene.

The V and J genes are TRBV14 and TRBJ1-2; D remains ambiguous. Trimming shortened V by 0 bases and J by 4 bases, and 12 bases separated the two germline ends. CDR1 and CDR2 (germline): SGHDN, FVKESK. This CDR3 comprises 15 residues. Here the CDR3 DNA reads TGTGCCAGCAGCCAAGATCCGTCGGCCGTCTATGGCTACACCTTC. Encoded protein: CASSQDPSAVYGYTF.

The rearrangement links TRBV5-6 to TRBJ1-2; no definite D call. Looked up from germline, CDR1 is SGHDT and CDR2 is YYEEEE. The CDR3 is 17 residues long. The ends were cut back, 0 bases at V and 1 base at J, with 16 bases in the middle. CDR3 DNA: TGTGCCAGCAGCTTGGCCTTAGGAGAGGGAGATAACTATGGCTACACCTTC. Its protein product is CASSLALGEGDNYGYTF.

This rearrangement joins TRBV27 to TRBJ2-5; TRBD2 matches 12 bases. The CDR3 covers 15 residues. The germline V gene has CDR1 MNHEY and CDR2 SMNVEV (reference sequence). Germline trimming cut 3 bases from V and 5 bases from J; bases unmatched to any gene: 4. The CDR3 DNA is TGTGCCAGCAGTTTTGGTACTAGCGGGGGGGAGACCCAGTACTTC. Its translation is CASSFGTSGGETQYF.

V and J are TRBV4-2 and TRBJ2-1; D possibly matches TRBD1 or TRBD2 (5 bases each). Trimming took off 0 bases at V and 6 bases at J, with 12 bases between the two ends. Germline values: CDR1 LGHNA, CDR2 YNFKEQ. CDR3 size: 15 residues. The CDR3 loop is CASSQDTGPGNEQFF. The CDR3, as DNA: TGTGCCAGCAGCCAAGATACGGGACCCGGCAATGAGCAGTTCTTC.

This sequence joins TRBV28 and TRBJ1-4; D not resolved. Germline V gene lookup returns CDR1 MDHEN and CDR2 SYDVKM. The CDR3 extends over 14 amino acids. Trimming left V 2 bases short and J 3 bases short, with 7 bases between. CDR3 amino acids: CASSLIQSNEKLFF. DNA of the CDR3: TGTGCCAGCAGTTTAATACAGTCTAATGAAAAACTGTTTTTT.

This clone is a singleton in its sample. The gene calls are TRBV7-8 and TRBJ2-7; D is uncertain. There are 16 residues in the CDR3. Deletions cut 2 bases from V and 2 bases from J, with 16 bases between. CDR1 SGHVS and CDR2 FQNEAQ come from the germline V gene. The CDR3 DNA sequence: TGTGCCAGCAGCTTATATACGCCGGCCAACCCCTACGAGCAGTACTTC. Translated, it gives CASSLYTPANPYEQYF.

The CDR3 is CASSYGVLGSPLHF. CDR3 coding DNA: TGTGCCAGCAGTTACGGGGTTCTTGGTTCACCCCTCCACTTT. The gene calls are TRBV6-5 and TRBJ1-6; no firm D call. Trimming left V 2 bases short and J 9 bases short, with 11 bases between. The length of the CDR3 is 14 residues. The germline V gene has CDR1 MNHEY and CDR2 SVGAGI.

The genes are TRBV30 and TRBJ2-3, with 9 bases identical to TRBD2. The CDR3 is made up of 15 amino acids. CDR1 and CDR2 (germline): GTSNPN, SVGIG (reference sequence). V lost 5 bases to trimming and J lost 4 bases; unmatched junction nucleotides: 10. The CDR3 DNA follows: TGTGCCTGGGAAGTTAGCGGGGGTGTGGCAGATACGCAGTATTTT. Amino acid sequence: CAWEVSGGVADTQYF.

The chain has TRBV7-3 and TRBJ1-1; TRBD1 matches 7 bases. With 2 bases clipped from V and 2 bases from J, the junction kept 2 bases outside the gene matches. CDR3 size: 14 residues. Germline V gives CDR1 SGHTA, CDR2 FQGTGA. CDR3 nucleotide sequence: TGTGCCAGCAGCTTAGGGACAGCTAACACTGAAGCTTTCTTT. Translation: CASSLGTANTEAFF.